Following are 9 T cell receptor beta chains from one sample sequenced in a study of T cells after yellow fever vaccination. Each CDR3 protein gets one entry after TCRdb re-called the 5' RACE reads with MiXCR. The data show 300,000 to 400,000 distinct CDR3 sequences, 12% seen once. This specimen was CD4+ T cells sorted from PBMCs, taken 15 days after the yellow fever booster vaccination. The receptors stem from a man between 18 and 29 years old who received the YFV17D yellow fever vaccine.

This clonotype was seen a handful of times. The J gene is TRBJ1-1, the V gene TRBV20-1; 7 positions match TRBD1. This CDR3 has 14 residues. The germline gives CDR1 DFQATT, CDR2 SNEGSKA (reference sequence). The J segment lost 6 bases and the V segment lost 0 bases, leaving 7 bases of the junction unmatched. The CDR3 nucleotides are TGCAGTGCTAGAGATCAAAGAGGGGGCCCTGAAGCTTTCTTT. Its translation: CSARDQRGGPEAFF.

The chain links TRBV5-1 to TRBJ2-3; possible D gene TRBD1, 6 bases. CDR3 length equals 14 residues. V was cut by 5 bases and J by 4 bases, with 14 bases left in between. The germline gives CDR1 SGHRS, CDR2 YFSETQ. CDR3 sequence: CASREQGLADTQYF. The CDR3 DNA is TGCGCCAGCAGGGAACAGGGCTTAGCAGATACGCAGTATTTT. The full variable domain, completed using reference TRBV5-1 and TRBJ2-3, is KAGVTQTPRYLIKTRGQQVTLSCSPISGHRSVSWYQQTPGQGLQFLFEYFSETQRNKGNFPGRFSGRQFSNSRSEMNVSTLELGDSALYLCASREQGLADTQYFGPGTRLTVL.

This clonotype has a handful of counts. The genes are TRBV5-4 and TRBJ1-1, with a weak D call TRBD1 (5 bases). Trimming left V 3 bases short and J 0 bases short, with 12 bases between. The V gene's germline CDR1 is SGHNT and CDR2 YYREEE (reference sequence). The CDR3 is 15 residues long. The CDR3 nucleotides read TGTGCCAGCAGCTGGGGCCCGGAATTGAACACTGAAGCTTTCTTT. Protein product: CASSWGPELNTEAFF.

This clonotype was found many times. The CDR3 coding sequence is TGCGCCAGCAGCATATACTTGGGGAACACCATATATTTT. Its protein product is CASSIYLGNTIYF. This chain uses TRBV5-1 with TRBJ1-3; D is ambiguous. Trimming stripped 4 bases from V and 7 bases from J, with 12 bases between. The germline gives CDR1 SGHRS, CDR2 YFSETQ. The CDR3 has 13 amino acids.

This clonotype was seen a few times. This chain links TRBV5-5 with TRBJ1-2; D unresolved. V shed 3 bases and J shed 8 bases, with 11 bases lying between them. Germline V CDR1 and CDR2: SGHKS, YYEKEE (reference sequence). The CDR3 contains 12 residues. The CDR3 spells CASSSYGAGYTF. As DNA, the CDR3 is TGTGCCAGCAGCTCGTATGGAGCCGGCTACACCTTC. Together with reference TRBV5-5 and TRBJ1-2, the CDR3 gives the full variable domain: DAGVTQSPTHLIKTRGQQVTLRCSPISGHKSVSWYQQVLGQGPQFIFQYYEKEERGRGNFPDRFSARQFPNYSSELNVNALLLGDSALYLCASSSYGAGYTFGSGTRLTVV.

This clonotype showed up many times. CDR3 bases: TGTGCCAGCAGCCCGCTCAGGGGGTCACGTGCTTTCTTT. Protein sequence: CASSPLRGSRAFF. This chain joins TRBV7-2 and TRBJ1-1, with TRBD1 matching 7 bases. Germline lookup yields CDR1 SGHTA and CDR2 FQGNSA. This CDR3 contains 13 residues. V lost 5 bases, J lost 11 bases, and 11 bases stayed unmatched.

This clonotype has only a few counts. The chain combines TRBV12-3 or TRBV12-4 with TRBJ2-7, with TRBD2 matching 9 bases. This CDR3 spans 11 amino acids. The ends lost 7 bases at V and 13 bases at J; junction bases unmatched: 8. This CDR3 is CASTAGGAVYF. CDR3 DNA: TGTGCCAGCACTGCGGGGGGGGCCGTATACTTC.

This rearrangement joins TRBV5-1 to TRBJ2-3; D uncertain. Germline V gene lookup returns CDR1 SGHRS and CDR2 YFSETQ. The CDR3 consists of 14 residues. The V end was cut by 7 bases, the J end by 1 base, with 13 bases between. The CDR3 nucleotides read TGCGCCAGCTCCACGAGAGAGGGCACAGATACGCAGTATTTT. Its translation is CASSTREGTDTQYF.

The chain links TRBV6-6 to TRBJ1-4; unclear D gene. The V end lost 6 bases, the J end lost 4 bases, and 15 bases lay between the germline ends. Germline loops: CDR1 MNHNY, CDR2 SVGAGI (reference sequence). The CDR3 spans 15 residues. CDR3: CASSGPGRHNEKLFF. In DNA, the CDR3 is TGTGCCAGCAGCGGGCCCGGACGGCATAATGAAAAACTGTTTTTT.